This is a list of T cell receptor beta chains from one sample in a study of human versus mouse CDR3 diversity and MHC coevolution. Some clones are missing from TCRdb's copy, which holds only in-frame ones; the method was immunoSEQ multiplex PCR. The table lists roughly 80,000 clones, just under 95% of them singletons. Sequenced input: naive CD4+ T cells from blood. The source is a person aged 30-69 years in good health. The CDR3 runs from the conserved cysteine through the conserved F or W. The D gene is left open where the match is weak. Size values are once, few and many counts, or a class for expanded clones, and some rows have none.

V	size	D	J	DNA	CDR3
TRBV20-1	-	-	TRBJ1-1	TGCAGTGCATCAAGGGGGACTGAAGCTTTCTTT	CSASRGTEAFF
TRBV19	few	-	TRBJ1-3	TGTGCCAGTAGTTTCGGACAGCCGGACTCTGGAAACACCATATATTTT	CASSFGQPDSGNTIYF
TRBV7-2	-	TRBD2	TRBJ2-1	TGTGCCAGCAGCTTGGGGGGGTCGCAATTCGGCGGTGAGCAGTTCTTC	CASSLGGSQFGGEQFF
TRBV28	-	TRBD1	TRBJ1-5	TGTGCCAGCAGTCTGGGACAGGGTTATCAGCCCCAGCATTTT	CASSLGQGYQPQHF
TRBV6-5	-	-	TRBJ1-2	TGTGCCAGCAGTGATCCTCGGCGGGTTACCCGCTACACCTTC	CASSDPRRVTRYTF
TRBV9	-	TRBD2	TRBJ2-7	TGTGCCAGCAGCGTAGGGAGCGGGAGGGCCGGGGTGCACGAGCAGTACTTC	CASSVGSGRAGVHEQYF
TRBV27	-	-	TRBJ1-5	TGTGCCAGCAGTTCATTCGCAGGGTCGCAAACTCGATTTAGCAATCAGCCCCAGCATTTT	CASSSFAGSQTRFSNQPQHF
TRBV9	-	-	TRBJ2-1	TGTGCCAGCAGCGTAGACGTGTCGGAGAATGAGCAGTTCTTC	CASSVDVSENEQFF
TRBV30	-	-	TRBJ1-1	TGTGCCTGGAGTGGCGCGGGGAGTGAAGCTTTCTTT	CAWSGAGSEAFF
TRBV28	-	-	TRBJ2-7	TGTGCCAGCAGTTTACTACAGGCAGGGTACGAGCAGTACTTC	CASSLLQAGYEQYF
TRBV7-8	-	TRBD1	TRBJ2-6	TGTGCCAGCAGCGTAACAGGGGCAGGGGCCAACGTCCTGACTTTC	CASSVTGAGANVLTF
TRBV4-3	-	-	TRBJ1-5	TGCGCCAGCAGCCAGAGGGGAGGTCAGCCCCAGCATTTT	CASSQRGGQPQHF
TRBV6-5	-	-	TRBJ1-1	TGTGCCAGCAGTTACTCCGGTGGGGGGACTGAAGCTTTCTTT	CASSYSGGGTEAFF
TRBV29-1	once	-	TRBJ1-1	TGCAGCGTCGTCACAGCGGCGGCTGAAGCTTTCTTT	CSVVTAAAEAFF
TRBV21-1	-	-	TRBJ1-2	TGTGCCAGCAGCAAAGGAGAGCACAGGAGTGGTGGCTACACCTTC	CASSKGEHRSGGYTF
TRBV5-1	-	TRBD1	TRBJ2-7	TGCGCCAGCAGCTTGGCTACCGGGACAGGGAACGAGCAGTACTTC	CASSLATGTGNEQYF
TRBV2	-	-	TRBJ2-3	TGTGCCAGCACGGGTGGGGGCAGGAGATACACAGATACGCAGTATTTT	CASTGGGRRYTDTQYF
TRBV7-2	-	-	TRBJ1-2	TGTGCCAGCAGCTTAGGGCGGTCGAACTATGGCTACACCTTC	CASSLGRSNYGYTF
TRBV5-6	-	TRBD1	TRBJ2-4	TGTGCCAGCAGCTTCACCGGGACAGGGACCAAAAACATTCAGTACTTC	CASSFTGTGTKNIQYF
TRBV25-1	-	TRBD1	TRBJ1-2	TGTGCCAGCAGTGCCCCAGCGGGACAGGGCACCTATGGCTACACCTTC	CASSAPAGQGTYGYTF
TRBV7-2	-	-	TRBJ2-5	TGTGCCAGCAGCTTAGGGCAGGGGCCCCAAGAGACCCAGTACTTC	CASSLGQGPQETQYF
TRBV28	-	-	TRBJ2-5	TGTGCCAGCAGTTTAGGTCGCAGGGGGGATGGAGAGACCCAGTACTTC	CASSLGRRGDGETQYF
TRBV6-6	-	-	TRBJ2-7	TGTGCCAGCAGCCCCGAGGGCTTCTGGGAGCAGTACTTC	CASSPEGFWEQYF
TRBV4-1	-	TRBD1	TRBJ1-4	TGCGCCAGCAGCCAAGAAGGAAACAGGGGGAGTGAAAAACTGTTTTTT	CASSQEGNRGSEKLFF
TRBV6-1	-	-	TRBJ1-1	TGTGCCAGCAGTGAATTTGGCAGGGGGAACACTGAAGCTTTCTTT	CASSEFGRGNTEAFF
TRBV4-3	-	TRBD2	TRBJ2-5	TGCGCCAGCAGCGGAAGACTAGCGGGGGGGCCATGGTTCCAGACCCAGTACTTC	CASSGRLAGGPWFQTQYF
TRBV5-1	-	TRBD1	TRBJ2-1	TGCGCCAGCAGCTCGGGACAGGGTAATAGTGAGCAGTTCTTC	CASSSGQGNSEQFF
TRBV18	-	-	TRBJ1-2	TGTGCCAGCTCACGGTACAGTGATGACTATGGCTACACCTTC	CASSRYSDDYGYTF
TRBV11-1	-	TRBD1	TRBJ1-2	TGTGCCAGCAGTCCACAGGGGCCGGCGGATGGCTACACCTTC	CASSPQGPADGYTF